This T cell receptor (beta chain) was found in a study of cytomegalovirus exposure and HLA in healthy donors. The study, taken as a whole, reports: The study carried out a later analysis of TCR beta sequences. It associated 15,000 to 20,000 of them with specific HLA alleles at a false discovery rate of 0.05. Many donors carried some public TCRs, although rarity characterized most TCR sequences.

This CDR3 region has 14 residues. CDR1 is MGHRA, CDR2 YSYEKL, per germline. Researchers ran the PCR with 60 Vbeta and 13 Jbeta primers. The data were produced by immunoSEQ multiplex PCR, yet TCRdb's version contains in-frame clones alone and is incomplete. The sample contains fewer than 250,000 clones, around 73% of which appear only once. Donors counted as nominally healthy when sampled, yet unrecorded immune exposures were likely. As concerns this clone: Its antigen is not identified. The junction differs from germline at one of its ends, possibly a read error.

The TCR comes from a woman aged 25 to 39 in good health and CMV-seropositive. Sequencing was done on a sample of PBMCs. The chain employs TRBV4-1 and TRBJ1-2; D is possibly TRBD1 (5 bases). Here the CDR3 DNA reads TGCGCCAGCAGCCAAGAAGCGCAAGTATGGGGCTACGCCTTC. Translation: CASSQEAQVWGYAF.